This record covers a single TCR beta chain. No antigen is known for it. This sample is drawn from a study of graft-versus-host responses after intestinal transplantation. Background on the study: The whole recipient group had anti-thymocyte globulin induction followed by tacrolimus and steroids for roughly 3 years. Study observations and caveats: The marrow of recipients harbored GvH clones, and ileum or blood showed some of them first. Researchers found peak circulating GvH clone levels linked to early post-transplant HvG declines.

The CDR3 spans 17 residues. V was clipped by 5 bases and J by 2 bases; unmatched bases: 11. Germline V gene sequence: CDR1 SEHNR, CDR2 FQNEAQ (reference sequence). The method was immunoSEQ multiplex PCR; TCRdb's version includes in-frame clones alone and lacks a portion of them. The data contain about 120,000 clones, 90% of them singletons. The chain carries TRBV7-9 and TRBJ1-3, with TRBD1 matching over 8 bases. This receptor was identified in a human donor who received an intestinal transplant. Sequences were derived from unstimulated CD4+ T cells sorted from spleen or lymph node cells, sampled before intestinal transplant. In DNA form, the CDR3 reads TGTGCCAGCAGCCGCCTGGGGACGACAGGGGCTGGAAACACCATATATTTT. It translates to CASSRLGTTGAGNTIYF.